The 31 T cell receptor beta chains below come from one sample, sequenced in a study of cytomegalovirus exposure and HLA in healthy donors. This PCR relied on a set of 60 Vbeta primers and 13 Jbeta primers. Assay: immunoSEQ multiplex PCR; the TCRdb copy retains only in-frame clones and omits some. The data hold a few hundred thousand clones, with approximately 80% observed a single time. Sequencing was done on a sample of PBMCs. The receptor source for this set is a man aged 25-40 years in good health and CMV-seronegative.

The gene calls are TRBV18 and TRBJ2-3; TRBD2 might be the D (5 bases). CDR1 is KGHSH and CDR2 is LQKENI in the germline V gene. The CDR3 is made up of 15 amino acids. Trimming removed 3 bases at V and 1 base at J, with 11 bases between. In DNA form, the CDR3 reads TGTGCCAGCTCACCTGCGGAGAGGGGCACAGATACGCAGTATTTT. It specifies CASSPAERGTDTQYF.

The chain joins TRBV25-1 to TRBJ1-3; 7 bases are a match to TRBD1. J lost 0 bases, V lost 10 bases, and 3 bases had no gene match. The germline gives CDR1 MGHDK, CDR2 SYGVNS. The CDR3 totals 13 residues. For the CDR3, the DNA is TGTGCCACCGGGACAGTCTCTGGAAACACCATATATTTT. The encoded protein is CATGTVSGNTIYF.

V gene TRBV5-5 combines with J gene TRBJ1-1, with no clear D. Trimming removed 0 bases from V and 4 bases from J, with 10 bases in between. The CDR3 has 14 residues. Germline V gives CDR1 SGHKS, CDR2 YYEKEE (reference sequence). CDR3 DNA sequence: TGTGCCAGCAGCTTGGCGCGGGTTCTCACTGAAGCTTTCTTT. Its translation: CASSLARVLTEAFF.

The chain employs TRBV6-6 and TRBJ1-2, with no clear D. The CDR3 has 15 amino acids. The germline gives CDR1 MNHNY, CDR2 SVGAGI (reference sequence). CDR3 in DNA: TGTGGCATTGGTAGGAGGGAAGGGAAGGACTATGGCTACACCTTC. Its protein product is CGIGRREGKDYGYTF.

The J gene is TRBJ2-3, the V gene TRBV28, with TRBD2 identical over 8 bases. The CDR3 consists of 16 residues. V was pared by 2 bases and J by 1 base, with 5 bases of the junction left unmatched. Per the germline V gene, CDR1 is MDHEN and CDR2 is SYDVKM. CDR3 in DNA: TGTGCCAGCAGTTTACAGCGGGGGTTGGGCACAGATACGCAGTATTTT. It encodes CASSLQRGLGTDTQYF.

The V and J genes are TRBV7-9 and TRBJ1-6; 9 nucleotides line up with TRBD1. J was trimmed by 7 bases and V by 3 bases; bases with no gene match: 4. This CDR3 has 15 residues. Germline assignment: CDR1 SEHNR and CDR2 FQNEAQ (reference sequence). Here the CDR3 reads CASSFRTGENSPLHF. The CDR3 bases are TGTGCCAGCAGCTTCCGGACAGGGGAAAATTCACCCCTCCACTTT.

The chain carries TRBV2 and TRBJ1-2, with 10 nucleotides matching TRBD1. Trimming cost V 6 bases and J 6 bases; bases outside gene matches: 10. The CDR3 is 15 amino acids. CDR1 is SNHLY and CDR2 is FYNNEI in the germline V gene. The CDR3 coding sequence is TGTGCCAGCAGCCTCCTGAGGACAGGGGGAAATGGCTACACCTTC. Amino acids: CASSLLRTGGNGYTF.

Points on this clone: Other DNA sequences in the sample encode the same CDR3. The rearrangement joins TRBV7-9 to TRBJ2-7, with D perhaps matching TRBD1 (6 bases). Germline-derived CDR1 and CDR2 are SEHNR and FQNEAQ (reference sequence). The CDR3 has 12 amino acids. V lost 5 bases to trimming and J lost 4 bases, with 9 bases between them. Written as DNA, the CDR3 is TGTGCCAGCAGCCCAACAGGGTACGAGCAGTACTTC. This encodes CASSPTGYEQYF.

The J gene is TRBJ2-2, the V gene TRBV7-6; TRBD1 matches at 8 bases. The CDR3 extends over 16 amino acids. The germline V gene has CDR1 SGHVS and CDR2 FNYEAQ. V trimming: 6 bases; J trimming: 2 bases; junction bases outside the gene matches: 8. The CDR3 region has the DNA TGTGCCAGCAGGACAGGGGTGGGTCACAACACCGGGGAGCTGTTTTTT. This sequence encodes CASRTGVGHNTGELFF.

CDR3 residues: CASSLLTGLGQETQYF. The CDR3 nucleotides are TGTGCCAGCAGCTTGTTGACGGGACTCGGGCAAGAGACCCAGTACTTC. The rearrangement links TRBV5-6 to TRBJ2-5, with D perhaps matching TRBD2 (6 bases). Trimming stripped 1 base from V and 2 bases from J, with 15 bases between. Germline-derived CDR1 and CDR2 are SGHDT and YYEEEE. The CDR3 has 16 amino acids.

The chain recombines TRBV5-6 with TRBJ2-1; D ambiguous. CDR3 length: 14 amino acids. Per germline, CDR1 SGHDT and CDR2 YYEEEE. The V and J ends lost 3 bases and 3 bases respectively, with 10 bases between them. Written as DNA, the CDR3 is TGTGCCAGCAGCTCTTTGAGGCTCTACAATGAGCAGTTCTTC. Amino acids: CASSSLRLYNEQFF.

The CDR3 DNA sequence: TGTGCCTCCGCGGTGAGATCCTATAATTCACCCCTCCACTTT. Amino acid sequence: CASAVRSYNSPLHF. V is TRBV11-2 and J is TRBJ1-6, with no clear D. Germline CDR1 and CDR2: SGHAT and FQNNGV. The ends were cut back, 11 bases at V and 1 base at J, with 12 bases in the middle. The CDR3 consists of 14 residues.

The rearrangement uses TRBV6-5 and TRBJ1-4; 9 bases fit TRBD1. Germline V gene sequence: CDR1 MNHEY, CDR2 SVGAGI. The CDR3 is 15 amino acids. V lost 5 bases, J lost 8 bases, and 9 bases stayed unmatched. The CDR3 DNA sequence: TGTGCCAGCAGTAACCGGGACAGGGCGGGGGAAAAACTGTTTTTT. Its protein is CASSNRDRAGEKLFF.

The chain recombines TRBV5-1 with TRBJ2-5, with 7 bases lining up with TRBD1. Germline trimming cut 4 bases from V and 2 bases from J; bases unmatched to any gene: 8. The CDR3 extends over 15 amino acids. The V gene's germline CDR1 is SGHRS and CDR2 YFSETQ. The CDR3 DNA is TGCGCCAGCAGCCACACAGGGGAACGTCAAGAGACCCAGTACTTC. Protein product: CASSHTGERQETQYF. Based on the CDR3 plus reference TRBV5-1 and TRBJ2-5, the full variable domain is KAGVTQTPRYLIKTRGQQVTLSCSPISGHRSVSWYQQTPGQGLQFLFEYFSETQRNKGNFPGRFSGRQFSNSRSEMNVSTLELGDSALYLCASSHTGERQETQYFGPGTRLLVL.

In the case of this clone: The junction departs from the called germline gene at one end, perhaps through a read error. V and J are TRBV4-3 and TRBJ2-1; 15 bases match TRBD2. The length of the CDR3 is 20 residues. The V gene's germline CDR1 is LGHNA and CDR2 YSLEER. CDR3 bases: TGCGCCAGCAGCCAACTTAATCCGGGACTAGCGGGGGGCTCCCACAATGAGCAGTTCTTC. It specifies CASSQLNPGLAGGSHNEQFF.

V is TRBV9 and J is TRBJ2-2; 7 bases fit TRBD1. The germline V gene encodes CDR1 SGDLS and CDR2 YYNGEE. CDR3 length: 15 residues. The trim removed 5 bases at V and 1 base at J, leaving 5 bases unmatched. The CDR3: CASSGTARNTGELFF. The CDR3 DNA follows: TGTGCCAGCAGTGGGACAGCCCGGAACACCGGGGAGCTGTTTTTT.

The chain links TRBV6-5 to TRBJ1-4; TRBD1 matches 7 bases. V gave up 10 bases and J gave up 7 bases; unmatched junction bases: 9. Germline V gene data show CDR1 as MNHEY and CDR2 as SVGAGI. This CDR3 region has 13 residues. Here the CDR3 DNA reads TGTGCCACCCACAGGGGTTTGGGTGAAAAACTGTTTTTT. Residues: CATHRGLGEKLFF.

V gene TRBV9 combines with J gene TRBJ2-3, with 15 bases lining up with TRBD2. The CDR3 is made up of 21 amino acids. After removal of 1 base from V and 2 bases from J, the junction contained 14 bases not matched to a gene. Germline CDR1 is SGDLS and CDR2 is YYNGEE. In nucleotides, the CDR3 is TGTGCCAGCAGCGTACACGACAATCCGGGACTAGCGGGGGGTTCCACAGATACGCAGTATTTT. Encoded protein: CASSVHDNPGLAGGSTDTQYF.

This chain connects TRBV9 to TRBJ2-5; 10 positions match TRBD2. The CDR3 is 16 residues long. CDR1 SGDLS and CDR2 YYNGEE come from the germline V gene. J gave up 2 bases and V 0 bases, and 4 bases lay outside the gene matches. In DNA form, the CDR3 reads TGTGCCAGCAGCGTAGCGCTAGCGGGGGAACAAGAGACCCAGTACTTC. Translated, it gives CASSVALAGEQETQYF. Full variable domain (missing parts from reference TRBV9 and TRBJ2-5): DSGVTQTPKHLITATGQRVTLRCSPRSGDLSVYWYQQSLDQGLQFLIQYYNGEERAKGNILERFSAQQFPDLHSELNLSSLELGDSALYFCASSVALAGEQETQYFGPGTRLLVL.

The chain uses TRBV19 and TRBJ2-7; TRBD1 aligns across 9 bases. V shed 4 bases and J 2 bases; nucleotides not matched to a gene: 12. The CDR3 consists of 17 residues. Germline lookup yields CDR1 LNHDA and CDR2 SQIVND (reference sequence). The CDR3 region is CASSKSGTGSIPYEQYF. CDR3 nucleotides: TGTGCCAGTAGTAAGAGCGGGACAGGGAGTATCCCCTACGAGCAGTACTTC.

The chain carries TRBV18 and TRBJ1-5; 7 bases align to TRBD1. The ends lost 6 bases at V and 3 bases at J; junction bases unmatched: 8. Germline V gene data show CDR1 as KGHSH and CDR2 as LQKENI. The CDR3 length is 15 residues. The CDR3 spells CASSPSTGNNQPQHF. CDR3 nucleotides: TGTGCCAGCTCCCCATCGACAGGGAACAATCAGCCCCAGCATTTT.

This CDR3 reads CASSPVPRGNQPQHF. The CDR3 DNA is TGTGCCAGCAGCCCCGTCCCCAGGGGAAACCAGCCCCAGCATTTT. The chain recombines TRBV7-2 with TRBJ1-5; a possible D gene is TRBD1 (6 bases). V dropped 5 bases and J dropped 7 bases, with 18 bases sitting between them. Germline V gene data show CDR1 as SGHTA and CDR2 as FQGNSA. CDR3 length: 15 amino acids. The complete variable domain, with remaining parts taken from reference TRBV7-2 and TRBJ1-5, reads GAGVSQSPSNKVTEKGKDVELRCDPISGHTALYWYRQSLGQGLEFLIYFQGNSAPDKSGLPSDRFSAERTGGSVSTLTIQRTQQEDSAVYLCASSPVPRGNQPQHFGDGTRLSIL.

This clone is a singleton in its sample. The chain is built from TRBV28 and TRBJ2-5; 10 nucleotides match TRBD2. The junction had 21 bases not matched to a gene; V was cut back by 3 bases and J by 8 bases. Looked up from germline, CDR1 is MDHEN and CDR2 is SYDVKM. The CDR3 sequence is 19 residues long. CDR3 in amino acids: CASSLGSSGGYSGLGTQYF. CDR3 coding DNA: TGTGCCAGCAGTTTGGGGTCTAGCGGGGGATACTCCGGATTGGGAACCCAGTACTTC.

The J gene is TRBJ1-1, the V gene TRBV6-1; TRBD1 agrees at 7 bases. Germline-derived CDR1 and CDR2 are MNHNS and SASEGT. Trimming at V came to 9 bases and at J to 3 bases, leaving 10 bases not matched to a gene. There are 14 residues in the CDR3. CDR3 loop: CASPTDREHTEAFF. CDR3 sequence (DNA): TGTGCCAGTCCTACCGACAGGGAACACACTGAAGCTTTCTTT.

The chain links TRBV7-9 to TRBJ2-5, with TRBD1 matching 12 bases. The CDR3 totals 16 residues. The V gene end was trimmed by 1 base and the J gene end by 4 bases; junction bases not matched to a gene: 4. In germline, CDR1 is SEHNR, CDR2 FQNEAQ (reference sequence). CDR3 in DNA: TGTGCCAGCAGCTTAGGGGACAGGGGGCATAGAGAGACCCAGTACTTC. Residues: CASSLGDRGHRETQYF. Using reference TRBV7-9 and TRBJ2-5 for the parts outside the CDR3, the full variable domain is DTGVSQNPRHKITKRGQNVTFRCDPISEHNRLYWYRQTLGQGPEFLTYFQNEAQLEKSRLLSDRFSAERPKGSFSTLEIQRTEQGDSAMYLCASSLGDRGHRETQYFGPGTRLLVL.

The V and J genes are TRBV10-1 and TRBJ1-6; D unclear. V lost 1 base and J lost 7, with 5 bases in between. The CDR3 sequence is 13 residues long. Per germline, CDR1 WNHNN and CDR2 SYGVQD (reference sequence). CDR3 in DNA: TGCGCCAGCAGTGAGTGGAGAAATTCACCCCTCCACTTT. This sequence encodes CASSEWRNSPLHF.

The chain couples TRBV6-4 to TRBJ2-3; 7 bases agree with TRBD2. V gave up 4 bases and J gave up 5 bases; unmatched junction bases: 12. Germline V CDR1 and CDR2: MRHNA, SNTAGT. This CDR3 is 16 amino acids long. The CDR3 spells CASSVGGSRGIDTQYF. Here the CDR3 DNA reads TGTGCCAGCAGTGTGGGCGGATCGCGGGGGATAGATACGCAGTATTTT.

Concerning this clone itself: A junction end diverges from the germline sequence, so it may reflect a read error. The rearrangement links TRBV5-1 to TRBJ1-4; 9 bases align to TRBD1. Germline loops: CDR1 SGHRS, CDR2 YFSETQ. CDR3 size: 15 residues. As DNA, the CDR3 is TGCGCCAGCAGCTTGGTCGGACAGGGGAATGCAAAACTGTTTTTT. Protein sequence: CASSLVGQGNAKLFF.

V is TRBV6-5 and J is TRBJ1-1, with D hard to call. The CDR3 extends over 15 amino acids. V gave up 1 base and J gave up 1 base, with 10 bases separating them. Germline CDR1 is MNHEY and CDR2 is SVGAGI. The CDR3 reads CASSYWENPNTEAFF. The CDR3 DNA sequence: TGTGCCAGCAGTTACTGGGAGAATCCGAACACTGAAGCTTTCTTT.

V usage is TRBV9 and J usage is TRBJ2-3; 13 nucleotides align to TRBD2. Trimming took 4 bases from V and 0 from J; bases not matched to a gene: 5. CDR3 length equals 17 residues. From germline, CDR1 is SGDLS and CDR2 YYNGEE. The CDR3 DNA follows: TGTGCCAGCAGCAAGGGACTAGCGGGGATTAGCACAGATACGCAGTATTTT. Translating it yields CASSKGLAGISTDTQYF.

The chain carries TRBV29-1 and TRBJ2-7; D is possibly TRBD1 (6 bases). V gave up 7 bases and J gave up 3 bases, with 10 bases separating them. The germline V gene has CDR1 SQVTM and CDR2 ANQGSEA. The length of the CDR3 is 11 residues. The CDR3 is CSGIQGYEQYF. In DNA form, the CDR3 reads TGCAGCGGAATACAGGGCTACGAGCAGTACTTC.